Listed below are T cell receptor beta chains from one sample, sequenced in a study of T cell responses to AZD1222 COVID-19 vaccine. TCRdb's copy holds only in-frame clones and misses some; the assay was immunoSEQ multiplex PCR. This table has more than 95,000 clones, 93% appearing once. The material sequenced was peripheral blood, taken on day 0 of AZD1222 vaccination. Receptors were obtained from an adult in good health. The conserved cysteine and the conserved F or W are not part of the CDR3 here. Fields, in order: V gene, J gene, CDR3 protein.

v_gene: TRBV19; j_gene: TRBJ1-2; CDR3aa: ASSFGQDNYGYT
v_gene: TRBV30; j_gene: TRBJ1-2; CDR3aa: ASIRRQVDGYT
v_gene: TRBV18; j_gene: TRBJ1-3; CDR3aa: ASSPDGTSGNTIY
v_gene: TRBV6-5; j_gene: TRBJ1-3; CDR3aa: ASRADNGGNTIY
v_gene: TRBV6-1; j_gene: TRBJ2-5; CDR3aa: ASSEQGGSQETQY
v_gene: TRBV4-2; j_gene: TRBJ1-2; CDR3aa: ASSQVMGDGGYT
v_gene: TRBV23-1; j_gene: TRBJ2-1; CDR3aa: AIQEKDEQF
v_gene: TRBV18; j_gene: TRBJ1-3; CDR3aa: ASSPRTGLRNTIY
v_gene: TRBV30; j_gene: TRBJ1-3; CDR3aa: AWRGGRFSGNTIY
v_gene: TRBV19; j_gene: TRBJ2-2; CDR3aa: ASSTLTETGELF
v_gene: TRBV5-4; j_gene: TRBJ1-1; CDR3aa: ASSGRLNTEAF
v_gene: TRBV30; j_gene: TRBJ1-6; CDR3aa: AWRDNRDSPLH
v_gene: TRBV20-1; j_gene: TRBJ2-4; CDR3aa: SATGTEIQY
v_gene: TRBV27; j_gene: TRBJ1-1; CDR3aa: ASSSIGTVTEAF
v_gene: TRBV11-2; j_gene: TRBJ2-5; CDR3aa: ASSPEPAQETQY
v_gene: TRBV5-8; j_gene: TRBJ1-3; CDR3aa: ASSLTGRGYTIY
v_gene: TRBV5-4; j_gene: TRBJ1-2; CDR3aa: ASTNRDLYGYT
v_gene: TRBV7-2; j_gene: TRBJ1-2; CDR3aa: ASSLTGRVFYGYT
v_gene: TRBV5-4; j_gene: TRBJ2-1; CDR3aa: ASSLAGGIYNEQF
v_gene: TRBV6-5; j_gene: TRBJ1-3; CDR3aa: ASSRNRDSINTIY
v_gene: TRBV7-3; j_gene: TRBJ2-7; CDR3aa: ASSSPSPGRGASSF
v_gene: TRBV5-1; j_gene: TRBJ1-2; CDR3aa: ASSLTRGDDYGYT